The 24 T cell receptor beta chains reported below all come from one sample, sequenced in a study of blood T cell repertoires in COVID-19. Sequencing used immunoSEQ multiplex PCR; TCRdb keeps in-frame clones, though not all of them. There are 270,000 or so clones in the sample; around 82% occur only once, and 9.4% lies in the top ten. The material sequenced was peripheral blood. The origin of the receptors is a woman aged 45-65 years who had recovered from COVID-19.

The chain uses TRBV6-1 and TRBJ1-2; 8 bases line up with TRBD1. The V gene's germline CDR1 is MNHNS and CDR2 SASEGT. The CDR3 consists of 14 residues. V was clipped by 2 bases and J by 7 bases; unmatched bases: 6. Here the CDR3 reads CASSEQGAAGGYTF. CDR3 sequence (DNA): TGTGCCAGCAGTGAACAGGGGGCAGCGGGTGGCTACACCTTC.

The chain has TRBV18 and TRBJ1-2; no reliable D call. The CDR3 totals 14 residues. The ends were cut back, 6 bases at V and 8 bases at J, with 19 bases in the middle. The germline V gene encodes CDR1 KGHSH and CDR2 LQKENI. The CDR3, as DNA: TGTGCCAGCTCGACTGGCGGTGGCTACCTGGGCTACACCTTC. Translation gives CASSTGGGYLGYTF.

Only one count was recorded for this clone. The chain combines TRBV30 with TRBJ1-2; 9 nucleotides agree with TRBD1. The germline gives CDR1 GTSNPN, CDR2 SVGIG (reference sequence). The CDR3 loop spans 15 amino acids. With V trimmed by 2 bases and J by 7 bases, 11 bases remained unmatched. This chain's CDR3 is CAWSLGNRGLGGYTF. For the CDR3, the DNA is TGTGCCTGGAGTCTGGGGAACAGGGGGCTGGGTGGCTACACCTTC. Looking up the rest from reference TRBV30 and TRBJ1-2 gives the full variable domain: SQTIHQWPATLVQPVGSPLSLECTVEGTSNPNLYWYRQAAGRGLQLLFYSVGIGQISSEVPQNLSASRPQDRQFILSSKKLLLSDSGFYLCAWSLGNRGLGGYTFGSGTRLTVV.

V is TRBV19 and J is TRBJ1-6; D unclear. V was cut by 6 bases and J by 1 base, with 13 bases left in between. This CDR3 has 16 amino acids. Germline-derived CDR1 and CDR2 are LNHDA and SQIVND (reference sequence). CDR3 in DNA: TGTGCCAGTAGACTCGTAAGCGGGTCCTATAATTCACCCCTCCACTTT. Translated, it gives CASRLVSGSYNSPLHF.

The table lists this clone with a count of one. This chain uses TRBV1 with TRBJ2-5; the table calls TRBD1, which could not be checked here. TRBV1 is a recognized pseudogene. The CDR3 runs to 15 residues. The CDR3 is CTSSQDSPRGETQYF. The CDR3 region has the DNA TGCACCAGCAGCCAAGATAGTCCAAGGGGAGAGACCCAGTACTTC.

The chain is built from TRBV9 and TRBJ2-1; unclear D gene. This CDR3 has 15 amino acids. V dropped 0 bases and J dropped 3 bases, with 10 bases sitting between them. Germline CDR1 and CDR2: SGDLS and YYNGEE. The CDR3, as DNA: TGTGCCAGCAGCGTAGTTGACGACAACTACAATGAGCAGTTCTTC. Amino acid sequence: CASSVVDDNYNEQFF. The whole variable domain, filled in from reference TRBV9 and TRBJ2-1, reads DSGVTQTPKHLITATGQRVTLRCSPRSGDLSVYWYQQSLDQGLQFLIQYYNGEERAKGNILERFSAQQFPDLHSELNLSSLELGDSALYFCASSVVDDNYNEQFFGPGTRLTVL.

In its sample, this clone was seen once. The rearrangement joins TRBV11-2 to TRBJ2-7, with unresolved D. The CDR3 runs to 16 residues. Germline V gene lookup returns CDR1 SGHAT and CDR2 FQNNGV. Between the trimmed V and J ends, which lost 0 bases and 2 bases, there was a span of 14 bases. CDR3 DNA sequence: TGTGCCAGCAGCTTAGATCAAGGTAGCTATACCTACGAGCAGTACTTC. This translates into CASSLDQGSYTYEQYF.

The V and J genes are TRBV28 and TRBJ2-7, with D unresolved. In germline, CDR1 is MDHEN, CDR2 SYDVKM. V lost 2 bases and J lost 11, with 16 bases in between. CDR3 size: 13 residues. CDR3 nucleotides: TGTGCCAGCAGTTTAGTACTTGGGCAGAATGAGTACTTC. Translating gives CASSLVLGQNEYF.

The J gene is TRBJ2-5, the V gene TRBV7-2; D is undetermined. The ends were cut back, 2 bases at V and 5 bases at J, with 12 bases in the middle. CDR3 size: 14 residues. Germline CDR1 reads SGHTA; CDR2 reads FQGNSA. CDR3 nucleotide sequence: TGTGCCAGCAGCTTATATCCAACCAGGGAGACCCAGTACTTC. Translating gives CASSLYPTRETQYF.

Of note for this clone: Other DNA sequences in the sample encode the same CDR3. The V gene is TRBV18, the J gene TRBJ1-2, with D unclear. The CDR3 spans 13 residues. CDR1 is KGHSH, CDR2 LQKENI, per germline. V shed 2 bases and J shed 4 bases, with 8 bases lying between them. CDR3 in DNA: TGTGCCAGCTCACCAACAGCAACCTATGGCTACACCTTC. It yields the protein CASSPTATYGYTF.

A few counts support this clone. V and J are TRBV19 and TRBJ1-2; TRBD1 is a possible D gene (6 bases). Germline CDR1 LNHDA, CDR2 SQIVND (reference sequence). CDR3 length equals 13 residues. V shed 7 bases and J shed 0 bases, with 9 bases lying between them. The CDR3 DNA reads TGTGCCAGTACGGACAGACCTAACTATGGCTACACCTTC. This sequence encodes CASTDRPNYGYTF.

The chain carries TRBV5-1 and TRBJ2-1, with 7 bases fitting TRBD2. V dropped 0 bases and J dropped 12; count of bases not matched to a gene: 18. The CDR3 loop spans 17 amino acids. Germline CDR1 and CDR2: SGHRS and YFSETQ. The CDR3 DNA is TGCGCCAGCAGCTTGGGGGAGGGTAGCTCTTTCCTCTACGGGCAGTTCTTC. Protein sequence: CASSLGEGSSFLYGQFF.

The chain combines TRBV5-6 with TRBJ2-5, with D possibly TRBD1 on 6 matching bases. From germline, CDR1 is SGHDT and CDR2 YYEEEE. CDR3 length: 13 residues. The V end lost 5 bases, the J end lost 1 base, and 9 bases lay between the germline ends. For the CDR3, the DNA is TGTGCCAGCAGTTGGGGGCCCCAAGAGACCCAGTACTTC. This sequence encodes CASSWGPQETQYF.

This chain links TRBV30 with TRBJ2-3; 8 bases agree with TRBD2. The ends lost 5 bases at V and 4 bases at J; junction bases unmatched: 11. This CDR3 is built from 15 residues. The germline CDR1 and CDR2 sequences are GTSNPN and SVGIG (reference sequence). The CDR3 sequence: CAWDLSGRGSDTQYF. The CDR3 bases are TGTGCCTGGGATTTGAGCGGGAGAGGCTCAGATACGCAGTATTTT.

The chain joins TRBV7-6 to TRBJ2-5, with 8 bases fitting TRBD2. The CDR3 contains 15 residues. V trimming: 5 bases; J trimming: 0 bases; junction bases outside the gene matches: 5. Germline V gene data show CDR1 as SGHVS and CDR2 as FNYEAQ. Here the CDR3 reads CASSRGGTNQETQYF. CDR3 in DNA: TGTGCCAGCAGCCGCGGGGGGACAAACCAAGAGACCCAGTACTTC.

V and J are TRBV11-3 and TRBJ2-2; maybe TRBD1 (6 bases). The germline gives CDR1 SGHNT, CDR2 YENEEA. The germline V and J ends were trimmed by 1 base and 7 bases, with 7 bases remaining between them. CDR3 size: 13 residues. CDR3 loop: CASSLVGGGELFF. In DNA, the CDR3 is TGTGCCAGCAGCTTAGTAGGGGGCGGGGAGCTGTTTTTT. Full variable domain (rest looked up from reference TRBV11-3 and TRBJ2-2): EAGVVQSPRYKIIEKKQPVAFWCNPISGHNTLYWYLQNLGQGPELLIRYENEEAVDDSQLPKDRFSAERLKGVDSTLKIQPAELGDSAVYLCASSLVGGGELFFGEGSRLTVL.

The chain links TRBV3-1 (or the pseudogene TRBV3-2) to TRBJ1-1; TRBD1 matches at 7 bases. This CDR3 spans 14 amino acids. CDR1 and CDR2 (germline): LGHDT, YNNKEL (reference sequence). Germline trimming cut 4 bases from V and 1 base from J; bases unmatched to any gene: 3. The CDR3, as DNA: TGTGCCAGCAGCCCAGGGGGTGCGAACACTGAAGCTTTCTTT. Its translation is CASSPGGANTEAFF.

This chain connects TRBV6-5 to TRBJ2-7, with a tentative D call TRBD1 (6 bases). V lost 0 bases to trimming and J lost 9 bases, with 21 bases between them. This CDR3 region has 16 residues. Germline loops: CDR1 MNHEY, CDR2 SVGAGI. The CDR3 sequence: CASSYSFDSLVGGQYF. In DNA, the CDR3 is TGTGCCAGCAGTTACTCGTTTGACAGTCTCGTAGGGGGGCAGTACTTC.

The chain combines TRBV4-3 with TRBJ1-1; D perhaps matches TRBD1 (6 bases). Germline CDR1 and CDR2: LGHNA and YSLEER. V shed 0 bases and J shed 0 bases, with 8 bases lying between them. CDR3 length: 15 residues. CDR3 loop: CASSQDDRLNTEAFF. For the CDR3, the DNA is TGCGCCAGCAGCCAAGATGACAGGCTGAACACTGAAGCTTTCTTT.

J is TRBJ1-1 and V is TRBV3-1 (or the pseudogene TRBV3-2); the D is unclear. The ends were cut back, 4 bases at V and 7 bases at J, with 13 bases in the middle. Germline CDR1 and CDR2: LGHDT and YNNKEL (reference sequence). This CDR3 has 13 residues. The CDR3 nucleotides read TGTGCCAGCAGCCCGCAAAGGCGGGGTGAAGCTTTCTTT. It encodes CASSPQRRGEAFF.

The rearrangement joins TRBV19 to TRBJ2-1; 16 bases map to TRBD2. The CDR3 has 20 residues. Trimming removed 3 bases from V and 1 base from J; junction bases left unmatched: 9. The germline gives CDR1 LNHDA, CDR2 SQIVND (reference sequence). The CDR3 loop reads CASSMPPGLAGGKSYNEQFF. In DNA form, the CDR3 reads TGTGCCAGTAGTATGCCTCCGGGACTAGCGGGAGGGAAGTCCTACAATGAGCAGTTCTTC.

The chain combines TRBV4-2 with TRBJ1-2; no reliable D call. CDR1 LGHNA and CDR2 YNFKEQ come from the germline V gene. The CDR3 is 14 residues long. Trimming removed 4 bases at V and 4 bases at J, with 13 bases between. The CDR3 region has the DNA TGTGCCAGCAGCCCGATCCGGGAGGGCTATGGCTACACCTTC. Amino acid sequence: CASSPIREGYGYTF.

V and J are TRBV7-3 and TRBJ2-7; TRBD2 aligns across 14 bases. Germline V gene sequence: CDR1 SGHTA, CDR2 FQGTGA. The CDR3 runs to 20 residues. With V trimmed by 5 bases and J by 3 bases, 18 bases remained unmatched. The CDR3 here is CASSLRGGTSGSDLSYEQYF. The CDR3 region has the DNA TGTGCCAGCAGCCTAAGAGGCGGGACTAGCGGGAGTGATCTTAGCTACGAGCAGTACTTC.

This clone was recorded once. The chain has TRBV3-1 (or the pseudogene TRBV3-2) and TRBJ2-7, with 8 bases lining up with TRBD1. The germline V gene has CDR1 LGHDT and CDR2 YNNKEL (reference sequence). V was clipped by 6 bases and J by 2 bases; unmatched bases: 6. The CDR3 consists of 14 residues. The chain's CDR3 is CASRWDRYPYEQYF. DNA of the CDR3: TGTGCCAGCAGATGGGACAGGTATCCCTACGAGCAGTACTTC.